This paragraph reports one TCR beta chain. Its specific antigen is unknown. The library was made by the immunoSEQ multiplex PCR assay. The multiplex PCR relied on a mix of 60 forward primers for TCR Vbeta segments and 13 reverse primers for TCR Jbeta segments. Amplification of the CDR3 region of rearranged TCR beta genes was performed with a multiplex PCR assay on genomic DNA. The Illumina HiSeq System was used to sequence the amplified TCR beta libraries as 87-base-pair reads. Under the source paper's analysis protocol: A later analysis tallied around 80 million unique TCR beta chains across the 700 or so repertoires, and about 10 million of those chains were shared by two or more donors. A nearest-neighbor algorithm error-corrected the raw reads and collapsed the reads into unique sequences, merging closely related sequences to remove PCR and sequencing errors. To assign V, D and J gene segments, CDR3 sequences were aligned to IMGT reference sequences. For a sequence to be retained, at least a six-nucleotide match to both a V gene segment and a J gene segment was required. A rearrangement counted as productive if the CDR3 had no stop codons and remained in frame with V and J, and every other rearrangement counted as non-productive. CDR3 was defined by IMGT convention, running from the second conserved V-encoded cysteine to the conserved J-encoded phenylalanine. Sequences without an unambiguous match to a single V gene segment were excluded from the earlier analysis of approximately 600 of the donors. In an earlier analysis of a few hundred of the donors, a V segment was called functional when productive rearrangements were above 56.7%, and segregating when the standard deviation between donors exceeded 5%. A statistical classification framework was built for diagnosing cytomegalovirus status from the catalog of TCR beta chain sequences. In a later analysis, TCR nucleotide sequences were compared against IMGT/GENE-DB human TR gene sequences so that V and J genes could be assigned. The TCRdist pipeline was used in a later analysis to assign CDR3 sequences and most-parsimonious VDJ recombination scenarios. In a later analysis, each TCR beta chain was defined by its CDR3 amino acid sequence together with its V-gene family, and reads without a unique V-gene family were excluded. A later analysis removed roughly 590 highly shared, low-generation-probability nucleotide sequences to deal with suspected cross-contamination and a sequencing artifact. In a later analysis, a clonal expansion index for each public chain was calculated from normalized within-repertoire ranks of inferred template counts. In a later analysis, generation probabilities were computed using a VDJ recombination model fitted to out-of-frame rearrangements, and the results were checked against IGoR. In a later analysis, TCR-TCR, TCR-HLA and TCR-CMV co-occurrence was scored with hypergeometric tests, and a repertoire-size bias correction was applied to TCR pairs. To estimate false discovery rates, a later analysis permuted the HLA or CMV assignments 20 times. In a later analysis, co-occurring TCRs were grouped using DBSCAN, with TCRdist sequence similarity added in when clustering inside HLA-allele-positive subsets. For co-occurrence clustering, repertoires with fewer than 30,000 or more than 120,000 public chains were excluded, along with several repertoires with anomalous nucleotide sharing. TCRdb's version of the immuneACCESS table is confined to in-frame rearrangements and falls short of the full clone set. An unresolved V gene accounts for under half of the shortfall where checked; the remainder is of unknown origin. V and J calls and clone size come straight from that table; D and trimming were deduced from the DNA. The sample's own table lists 130,000 to 150,000 clones. The ten largest clones take up roughly 2.5% of the sample.

The data were taken from a study of cytomegalovirus exposure and HLA in healthy donors (dated by TCRdb to 2016 to 2017). Study-wide context: An earlier analysis of some 500 of the donors reported 250 to 300 Gb of sequence data and 100 million to 140 million unique TCR beta sequences from about 180 million T cells. A later genetic analysis used genome-wide SNP genotypes for about 60% of the 666 donors, treating that subset as a discovery cohort. Every discovery cohort repertoire had been produced on one sequencing platform. Rather than using new phenotypic data, the later analysis identified candidate immune exposures from TCR beta sequences and from how often those sequences occurred across donors. The T cell repertoires of under 750 subjects were profiled by immunosequencing and related to cytomegalovirus serostatus. To predict cytomegalovirus infection status, the study combined high-throughput TCR immunosequencing, statistical association of individual TCRs with disease status, and machine learning. Among around 400 genotyped donors of the cohort, an average of 235,054 unique TCR beta nucleotide sequences were sequenced per donor, roughly 20% of them non-productive. Of the roughly 400 genotyped donors, around 81% fell in the genetic ancestry cluster associated with self-reported Caucasian donors. Besides the first cohort of approximately 710 subjects, a separate validation cohort made up of about 120 different subjects was used. Donor age, sex, ethnicity and CMV serostatus were compiled together with the repertoire data. Both class I and class II loci were covered by HLA typing, at four-digit resolution. A later analysis re-analyzed previously published TCR beta repertoires from 666 donors and added high-resolution HLA genotyping to study TCR occurrence patterns. An earlier analysis of around 580 of the donors used high-throughput TCR beta sequencing to judge whether each TCR beta V gene segment behaved as functional or pseudogenic. An early release covering around 630 HLA-typed donors comprised 300 to 350 gigabases of sequencing data and around 86 million unique TCR sequences. Typing coverage varied by locus: about 629-630 donors for A, B, C, DRB1 and DQB1; roughly 520 for DQA1; about 590 for DPA1; about 450 for DPB1. The study was designed to test whether signatures of past pathogen exposure could be identified by cataloging public T cell receptors. Five DR-DQ haplotypes were treated as single units for association and clustering because of strong linkage in the cohort. Study-wide conclusions, independent of this receptor: Specific HLA alleles were associated with 16,951 TCR beta sequences at a false discovery rate of 0.05 in a later analysis. For the cohort, immune exposure information was limited to CMV serostatus. A further reported finding was that TCR beta sequences accurately predicted the HLA-A and HLA-B alleles for most subjects in the first cohort. The sequencing pipeline was judged likely to have produced a cluster of highly shared sequence variants as a technical artifact. According to the authors, the approach could potentially be generalized to other disease states and immunological phenotypes. In a later analysis, the rate of TCR association differed among HLA loci, with DRB1 alleles having the most associated TCRs and HLA-C alleles having the fewest. In a later genetic analysis, a missense DCLRE1C variant was associated with V-gene and J-gene trimming of TCR beta chains, and the association was replicated in an independent cohort. According to a later genetic analysis, donors in an Asian-associated ancestry cluster had fewer N-insertions in productive TCRs than the roughly 670-donor mean. Over 15 rarely observed V segments, including chromosome 9 orphons, were excluded from the earlier analysis of about 600 of the donors because counts were too low. Cytomegalovirus status was reported to be diagnosed by the classifier with high specificity and sensitivity in both the original and validation cohorts. According to a later analysis, parvovirus B19, influenza, CMV and Epstein-Barr virus appeared linked to several top co-occurrence clusters. Only TCR beta chains were sequenced in this cohort, and the absence of alpha or paired-chain data limited detectable features. Presence/absence analyses assumed roughly uniform sequencing depth across donors, an assumption that may not hold. Most TCR sequences were seen in very few donors, while some public TCRs were found in many individuals. A later analysis found that HLA-associated TCR beta chains were more clonally expanded and had lower generation probabilities than equally common non-associated chains. HLA typing was unavailable for some donors at each locus, so association tests used only the typed subset. Broadly in line with IMGT annotations, most TCR beta V segments showed up in productive rearrangements about 87% or about 30% of the time in an earlier analysis of several hundred of the donors. Correlated functional status among segregating V segments might be attributable to linkage disequilibrium, but an unknown experimental factor could not be ruled out. The study gave a list of 150 to 200 TCR beta chains associated with cytomegalovirus. Most CMV-associated TCR beta chains appeared to be HLA-restricted in a later analysis, and the HLA associations seemed to be driven largely by CMV exposure. When HLA alleles, especially DR and DQ, strongly co-occurred, attributing TCR associations to individual alleles was difficult. In vitro tests confirmed that a few of the cytomegalovirus-associated TCR beta chains recognize cytomegalovirus antigens. The 87-base-pair reads could not distinguish some IMGT-functional V segments, including TRBV6-2 and TRBV6-3, so those segments were excluded.

The cohort was made up of roughly 670 healthy bone marrow donors. Cohort members were all nominally healthy when sampled, although unrecorded immune exposures were likely present. The donor tested CMV seronegative, placing the donor among the 350 or so seronegative members of the cohort. Every donor gave a peripheral blood sample, and the peripheral blood mononuclear cells from that sample were used for TCR beta sequencing. The Qiagen DNeasy Blood Extraction Kit was used to extract genomic DNA from the blood cell samples. Based on the germline V gene, the CDR1 and CDR2 sequences are MNHNS and SASEGT. The CDR3 runs 15 amino acids, cysteine and phenylalanine included. The DNA shown is the 45-base CDR3, in frame from base 1.

The sequenced material came from PBMCs. The V gene is TRBV6-1 and the J gene is TRBJ2-5; 10 bases in the middle match TRBD1. The J call may be wrong; the DNA end is better matched by TRBJ2-7. This sequence originates from a man aged 35-49 years in good health and CMV-seronegative. In nucleotide form, the sequence is TGTGCCAGCAGTGCCCGGGACAGGGGAATTGACGAGCAGTACTTC. This gives the protein CASSARDRGIDEQYF.